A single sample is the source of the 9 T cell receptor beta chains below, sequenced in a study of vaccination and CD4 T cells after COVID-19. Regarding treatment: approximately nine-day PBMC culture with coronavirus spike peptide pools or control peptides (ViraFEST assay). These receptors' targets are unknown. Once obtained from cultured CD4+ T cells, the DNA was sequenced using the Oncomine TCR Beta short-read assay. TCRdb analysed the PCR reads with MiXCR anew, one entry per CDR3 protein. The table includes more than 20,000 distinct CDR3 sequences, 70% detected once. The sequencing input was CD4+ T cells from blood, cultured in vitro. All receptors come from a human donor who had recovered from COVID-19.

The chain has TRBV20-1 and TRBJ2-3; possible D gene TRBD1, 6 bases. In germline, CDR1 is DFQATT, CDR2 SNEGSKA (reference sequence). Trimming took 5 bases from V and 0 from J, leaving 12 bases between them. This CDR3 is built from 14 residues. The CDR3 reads CSAQTGPSTDTQYF. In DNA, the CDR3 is TGCAGTGCTCAGACAGGCCCTAGCACAGATACGCAGTATTTT.

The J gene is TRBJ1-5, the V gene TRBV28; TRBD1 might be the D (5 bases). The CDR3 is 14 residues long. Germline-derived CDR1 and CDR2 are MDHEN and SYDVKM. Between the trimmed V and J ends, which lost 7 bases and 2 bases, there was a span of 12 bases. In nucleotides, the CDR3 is TGTGCCAGCACCAACTGGGGGGGCAATCAGCCCCAGCATTTT. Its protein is CASTNWGGNQPQHF.

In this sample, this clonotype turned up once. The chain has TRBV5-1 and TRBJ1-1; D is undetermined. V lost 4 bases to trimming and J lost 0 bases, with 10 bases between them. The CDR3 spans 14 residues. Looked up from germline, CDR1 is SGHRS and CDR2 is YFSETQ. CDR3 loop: CASSPGAVNTEAFF. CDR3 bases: TGCGCCAGCAGCCCTGGAGCGGTGAACACTGAAGCTTTCTTT. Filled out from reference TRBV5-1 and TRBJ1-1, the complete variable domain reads KAGVTQTPRYLIKTRGQQVTLSCSPISGHRSVSWYQQTPGQGLQFLFEYFSETQRNKGNFPGRFSGRQFSNSRSEMNVSTLELGDSALYLCASSPGAVNTEAFFGQGTRLTVV.

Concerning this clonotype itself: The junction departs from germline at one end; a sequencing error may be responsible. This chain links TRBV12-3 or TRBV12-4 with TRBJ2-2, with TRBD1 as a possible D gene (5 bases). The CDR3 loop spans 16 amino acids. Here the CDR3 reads CASTLDRYANTGELFF. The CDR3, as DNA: TGTGCCAGCACTTTAGACAGATATGCGAACACCGGGGAGCTGTTTTTT.

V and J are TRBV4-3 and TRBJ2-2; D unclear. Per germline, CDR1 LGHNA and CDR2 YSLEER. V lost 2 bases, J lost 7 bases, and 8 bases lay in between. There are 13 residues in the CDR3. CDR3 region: CASSQTLGGELFF. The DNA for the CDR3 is TGCGCCAGCAGCCAAACCCTAGGCGGGGAGCTGTTTTTT.

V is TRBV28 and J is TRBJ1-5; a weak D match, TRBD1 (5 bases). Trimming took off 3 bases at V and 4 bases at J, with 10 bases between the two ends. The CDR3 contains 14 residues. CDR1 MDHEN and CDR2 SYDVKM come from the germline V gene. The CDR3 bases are TGTGCCAGCAGTTTGGGGACCGTGAATCAGCCCCAGCATTTT. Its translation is CASSLGTVNQPQHF. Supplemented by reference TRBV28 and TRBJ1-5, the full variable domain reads DVKVTQSSRYLVKRTGEKVFLECVQDMDHENMFWYRQDPGLGLRLIYFSYDVKMKEKGDIPEGYSVSREKKERFSLILESASTNQTSMYLCASSLGTVNQPQHFGDGTRLSIL.

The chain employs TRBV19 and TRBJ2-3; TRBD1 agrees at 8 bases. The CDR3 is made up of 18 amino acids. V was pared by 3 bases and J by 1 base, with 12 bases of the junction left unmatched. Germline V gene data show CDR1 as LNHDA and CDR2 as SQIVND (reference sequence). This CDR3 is CASSIVLFGTGGTDTQYF. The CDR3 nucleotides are TGTGCCAGTAGTATCGTATTATTCGGGACAGGAGGCACAGATACGCAGTATTTT.

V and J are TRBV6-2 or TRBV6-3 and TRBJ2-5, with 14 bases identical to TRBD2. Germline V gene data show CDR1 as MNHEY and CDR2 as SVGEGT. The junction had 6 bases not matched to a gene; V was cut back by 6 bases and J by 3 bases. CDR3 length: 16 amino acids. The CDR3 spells CASSDLGLAGEETQYF. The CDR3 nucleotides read TGTGCCAGCAGCGACCTGGGACTAGCGGGGGAAGAGACCCAGTACTTC.

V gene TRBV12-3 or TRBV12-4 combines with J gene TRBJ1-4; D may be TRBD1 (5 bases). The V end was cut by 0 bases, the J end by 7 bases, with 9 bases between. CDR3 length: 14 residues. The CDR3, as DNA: TGTGCCAGCAGTTTAGCGAGGCAGGGTGAAAAACTGTTTTTT. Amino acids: CASSLARQGEKLFF.